Reported below is one TCR beta chain. This clonotype was seen repeatedly, ten times or more. Its antigen target is currently unknown. Base qualities are not recorded, but no much larger clone differs from it by a single base. Sample time point, as interpreted from the label and publication: newly diagnosed GD, antithyroid drugs for less than 3 months. For both TCR sequencing and RNA sequencing, RNA was extracted from PBMCs in TRIzol. The diagnosis of Graves' disease followed American Thyroid Association guidelines. Recruitment of patients was carried out at an endocrinology department in Xi'an, China. Each patient gave roughly 8.4 milliliters of peripheral blood, collected in an EDTA anticoagulant tube. Ficoll Paque Plus density gradient separation was used to isolate PBMCs, and no further T cell sorting was performed. An Agilent 2100 Bioanalyzer and agarose gel were used to check RNA quality, and a NanoDrop 2000 was used to measure RNA concentration.

The library was prepared using multiplex PCR. Reads for this sample came from an Illumina HiSeq 4000. To build TCR beta libraries, CDR3 regions were amplified by Arm-PCR using iRepertoire HTBI primers. PCR products were gel purified before sequencing. The authors' pipeline ran thus. Gene usage analysis of CDR3 amino acid clonotypes relied on the 55 to 80 TRBV and 12 to 15 TRBJ segments identified across samples. COPE and FqMerger were used to merge the filtered high-quality paired reads into contigs. BLAST was used to align contigs to IMGT TRBV, TRBD and TRBJ reference genes, and CDR3 was defined according to IMGT. Clonotypes above 0.1% frequency were classified as highly expanded clones. Shannon entropy was used to measure repertoire diversity, and the Gini coefficient was used to measure V-J evenness. A clonotype was considered public if more than one individual shared it. TCRdb applied fastp at Q25 and MiXCR to the public reads, then kept only in-frame beta chains. CDR3 protein sequences are deduplicated, and each keeps its most common genes and DNA. The authors' filters were not applied to this entry. The sample table records about 540,000 distinct CDR3 sequences; roughly 14% of these occur just once. The ten largest clonotypes hold roughly 9.7% of the sample.

This entry belongs to a study of regulatory T cells in long-lasting Graves disease (dated by TCRdb to 2020 to 2022). Turning to the overall study: Antithyroid drugs had been taken for less than 3 months by newly diagnosed Graves' disease patients. The study took place in China and was registered as a clinical trial. A total of approximately 35 samples underwent TCR sequencing: some 13 from persistent and approximately 20 from newly diagnosed Graves' disease patients. Persistent Graves' disease patients were compared with newly diagnosed Graves' disease patients by peripheral blood TCR sequencing and RNA sequencing. The study at large found these results: Persistent Graves' disease patients showed lower TCR Shannon entropy and fewer highly expanded clones than newly diagnosed patients, suggesting clonal expansion. Persistent patients shared more public clonotypes among themselves (roughly 2,700) than newly diagnosed patients did (approximately 970). Peripheral blood alone was examined, since thyroid tissue, which constituted the primary lesion, could not be accessed. The authors noted that the small sample size was a limitation that may lower accuracy. Only the TCR beta chain was sequenced and analyzed. Preferential use of TRBV28, TRBJ1-2 and TRBJ2-5 was observed in persistent disease, whereas TRBV20-1 and TRBJ2-1 were favored in newly diagnosed disease.

Including cysteine and phenylalanine, the CDR3 has 15 amino acids. The DNA shown is the 45-base CDR3, in frame from base 1. V is clipped by 0 bases and J by 3 bases, and the sequence between their germline boundaries is 13 bases long. CDR1 and CDR2 (SGHRS, YFSETQ) derive from the germline V gene. This sample also appeared in a second study, on T cells in Graves' hyperthyroidism and ophthalmopathy. The second publication reports: Stable Graves' hyperthyroidism was defined as the absence of progression to ophthalmopathy over 18 months of follow-up. Hyperthyroidism patients were newly diagnosed, with disease duration under 2 months, and aged 18 to 65 years. Patients with uncontrolled infections, other autoimmune diseases, pregnancy or lactation were excluded. Clinical symptoms, serum thyroxine and TRAb, thyroid ultrasound, and orbital computed tomography formed the basis for the diagnoses. A first-round RT-PCR of the TCR CDR3 used the HTBI primer set with the Qiagen OneStep RT-PCR kit. Blood samples also contained most of the expanded thyroid clonotypes (frequency above 0.001), which suggests that blood repertoires may reflect thyroid immune responses. A model built on a 13 V-J signature distinguished ophthalmopathy from stable hyperthyroidism, reaching 85% to 90% sensitivity and 81% to 83% specificity in cross-validation and 80%/75% in testing. In validation, the model predicted progression to ophthalmopathy with around 71% sensitivity and about 72% specificity, a median of about six months before onset. To identify distinguishing TCR V-J signatures, a discovery cohort of about 100 patients was used, comprising 43 with Graves' ophthalmopathy and 55 to 65 with stable Graves' hyperthyroidism. Whether ophthalmopathy could be predicted prospectively was tested in an independent validation cohort made up of some 20 hyperthyroidism patients plus 17 patients who later progressed to ophthalmopathy. For training and testing, the approximately 97 patients in the discovery cohort were randomly divided in a 7:3 ratio. In addition, the study compared T-cell repertoires in thyroid tissue and in blood from six Graves' hyperthyroidism patients. After sampling, hyperthyroidism patients received methimazole starting at 30 mg daily, and ophthalmopathy patients received high-dose intravenous methylprednisolone. A second multiplex PCR round built the libraries, followed by size selection and purification. The libraries were sequenced on an Illumina HiSeq2000 using paired-end 100 bp reads. SOAPnuke was used to process the raw data, removing reads that contained adapters or uncalled bases, had a mean Phred below 15, or lacked an exact match to the constant primer or identifier. COPE v1.2.5 was used to merge high-quality paired reads, and clonotypes were defined as unique nucleotide sequences. MiTCR v1.1 was used to align clonotypes to the IMGT TRBV, TRBD and TRBJ reference segments. The analysis included only V-J combinations with a frequency above 0.0001, which together covered 99% to 99.2% of the repertoires. A TCS score was defined as the ratio between F50 (clonal expansion) and ExV (chaos), using BLOSUM62-based TCRdist between CDR3 peptides within each V-J. Welch's t-statistics and random forest reduced just over 500 V-J features to 13, which were used in a naive Bayes classifier (R e1071). No statistical method was used to set the sample size in advance, and investigators knew the group allocation. The paper describes TCR Vbeta CDR3 sequencing of around 130 peripheral blood samples, made up of some 40 ophthalmopathy patients, 70 to 75 hyperthyroidism patients and about 17 progressor patients.

The specimen comprised peripheral blood mononuclear cells (PBMCs), sampled at new diagnosis, from a patient treated with antithyroid drugs. The clonotype comes from a young man with Graves disease. Donor details come from another sample of the same person, matched by shared clones. This chain is built from TRBV5-1 and TRBJ2-7; the D gene identity is not certain. The DNA is as follows: TGCGCCAGCAGCTTGGTTGGGCACTCGGACTACGAGCAGTACTTC. It is translated as CASSLVGHSDYEQYF.